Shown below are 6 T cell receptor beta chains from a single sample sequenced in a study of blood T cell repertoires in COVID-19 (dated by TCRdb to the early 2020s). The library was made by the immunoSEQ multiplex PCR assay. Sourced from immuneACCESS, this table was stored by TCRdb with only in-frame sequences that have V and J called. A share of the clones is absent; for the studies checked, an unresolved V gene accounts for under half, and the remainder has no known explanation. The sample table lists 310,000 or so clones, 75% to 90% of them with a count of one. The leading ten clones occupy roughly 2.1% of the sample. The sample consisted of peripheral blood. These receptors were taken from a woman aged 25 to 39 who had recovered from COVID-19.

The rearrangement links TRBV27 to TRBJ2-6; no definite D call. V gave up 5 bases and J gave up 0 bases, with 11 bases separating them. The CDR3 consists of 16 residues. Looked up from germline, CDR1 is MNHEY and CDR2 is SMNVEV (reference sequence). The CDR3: CASSLKQLSGANVLTF. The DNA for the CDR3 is TGTGCCAGCAGTCTAAAACAGCTCTCTGGGGCCAACGTCCTGACTTTC.

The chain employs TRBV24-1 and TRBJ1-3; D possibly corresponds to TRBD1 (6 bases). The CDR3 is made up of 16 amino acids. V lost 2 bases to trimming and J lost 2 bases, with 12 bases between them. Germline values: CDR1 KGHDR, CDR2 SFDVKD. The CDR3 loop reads CATSDSGEGAGNTIYF. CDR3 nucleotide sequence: TGTGCCACCAGTGATTCAGGGGAAGGAGCTGGAAACACCATATATTTT.

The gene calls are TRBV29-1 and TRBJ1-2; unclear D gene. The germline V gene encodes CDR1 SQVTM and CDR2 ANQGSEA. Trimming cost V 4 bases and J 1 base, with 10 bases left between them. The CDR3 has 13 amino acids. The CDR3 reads CSVGSRFNYGYTF. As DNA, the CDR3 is TGCAGCGTTGGAAGCCGATTTAACTATGGCTACACCTTC.

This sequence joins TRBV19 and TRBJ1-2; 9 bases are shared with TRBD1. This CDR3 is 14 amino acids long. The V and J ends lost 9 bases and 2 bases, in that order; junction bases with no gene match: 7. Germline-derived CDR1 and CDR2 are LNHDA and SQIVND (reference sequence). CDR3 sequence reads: CASTGTGRNYGYTF. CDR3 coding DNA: TGTGCCAGCACCGGGACAGGGAGAAACTATGGCTACACCTTC.

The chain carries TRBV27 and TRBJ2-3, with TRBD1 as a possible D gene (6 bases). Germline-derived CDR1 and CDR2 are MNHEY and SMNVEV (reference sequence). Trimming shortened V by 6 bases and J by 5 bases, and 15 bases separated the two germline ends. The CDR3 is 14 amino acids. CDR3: CASSFAGVGDTQYF. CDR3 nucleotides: TGTGCCAGCAGCTTTGCAGGGGTGGGAGATACGCAGTATTTT.

CDR3 loop: CASEGVTEAFF. Written as DNA, the CDR3 is TGTGCCAGCGAGGGTGTTACAGAAGCTTTCTTT. J is TRBJ1-1 and V is TRBV28; D gene unclear. CDR1 and CDR2 from the germline V gene are MDHEN and SYDVKM. Trimming removed 8 bases at V and 8 bases at J, with 12 bases between. The length of the CDR3 is 11 residues.